These T cell receptor beta chains were read from a single sample in a study of shared clonotypes between healthy human individuals. Produced via immunoSEQ multiplex PCR; TCRdb's table is partial and in-frame only. The top ten clones hold roughly 12% of a sample with some 480,000 clones, 65% to 80% of them seen once. Sequenced input: PBMCs. The receptors shown here come from a woman between 40 and 50 years old in good health. Some clones in this sample may be carry-over from other donors' samples. Each CDR3 is given with its conserved first and last residue.

length,V,J,CDR3
15,TRBV5-1,TRBJ2-1,CASSSGTSGYNEQFF
15,TRBV5-1,TRBJ2-5,CASSLDRDRKETQYF
14,TRBV19,TRBJ1-2,CASSMLPGTYGYTF
15,TRBV18,TRBJ2-7,CASSPIGLSSYEQYF
17,TRBV4-3,TRBJ2-6,CASSQADTFSGANVLTF
15,TRBV9,TRBJ2-3,CASSVAGSGTDTQYF
13,TRBV30,TRBJ2-7,CAWTRPPSYEQYF
16,TRBV28,TRBJ2-7,CASRGAHLAGVDEQYF
13,TRBV7-8,TRBJ1-5,CASSLRESQPQHF
14,TRBV6-1,TRBJ2-2,CASLPAPNTGELFF
15,TRBV27,TRBJ1-1,CASRPRQGVITEAFF
15,TRBV7-2,TRBJ2-7,CASSTSSGGPYEQYF
15,TRBV4-1,TRBJ2-1,CASSQADRNYNEQFF
17,TRBV18,TRBJ2-3,CASSPPGLAGGTDTQYF
14,TRBV27,TRBJ2-7,CASSLLARPYEQYF
14,TRBV5-1,TRBJ1-4,CASSLGQGNEKLFF
15,TRBV4-2,TRBJ2-6,CASSQDSSGANVLTF
15,TRBV7-3,TRBJ2-1,CASSLIGTFIDEQFF
15,TRBV5-4,TRBJ2-2,CASSLVGVRGGELFF
15,TRBV18,TRBJ2-5,CASSPTSGAQETQYF
15,TRBV28,TRBJ1-4,CASRTPGELGEKLFF
13,TRBV18,TRBJ2-3,CASSNEGTDTQYF
16,TRBV6-1,TRBJ2-1,CASSEALAGGVNEQFF
14,TRBV7-2,TRBJ2-7,CASTLAGLAYEQYF
14,TRBV10-3,TRBJ2-2,CAISESLNTGELFF
13,TRBV5-1,TRBJ1-2,CASSLAADYGYTF
12,TRBV19,TRBJ1-3,CASSALGNTIYF
15,TRBV27,TRBJ2-2,CASSLHLADTGELFF
15,TRBV29-1,TRBJ2-5,CSASSGLRSQETQYF
15,TRBV6-1,TRBJ2-5,CASSGEQGAWETQYF
14,TRBV10-2,TRBJ1-5,CASSQDRGNQPQHF
14,TRBV10-3,TRBJ1-3,CAISRDGSGNTIYF
12,TRBV5-4,TRBJ2-3,CASSLTMGPQYF
15,TRBV28,TRBJ1-1,CASSRATGGDTEAFF
17,TRBV28,TRBJ2-5,CASNQTPWTGIRKTQYF
16,TRBV9,TRBJ2-7,CASSSDRLQGAYEQYF
14,TRBV28,TRBJ2-7,CAITGDRSSYEQYF
15,TRBV9,TRBJ2-7,CASSVVGVRSYEQYF
18,TRBV4-1,TRBJ2-5,CASSQGVVTSGSGETQYF
13,TRBV6-6,TRBJ2-1,CASSLDTLNEQFF
18,TRBV2,TRBJ2-3,CASTYTSAIGRNTDTQYF
13,TRBV7-2,TRBJ2-5,CASSPAGQETQYF
13,TRBV5-5,TRBJ1-1,CASSLDRNTEAFF
15,TRBV28,TRBJ2-1,CASRDSGYSYNEQFF
15,TRBV27,TRBJ1-6,CASSFLLPTSSPLHF
14,TRBV30,TRBJ2-5,CAWSVSGGTGEQYF
14,TRBV11-2,TRBJ2-5,CASSLGLAEETQYF
18,TRBV11-2,TRBJ2-6,CASSSRTGGVSGANVLTF
16,TRBV28,TRBJ2-5,CASSSPSGRTQETQYF
13,TRBV19,TRBJ1-2,CASSDEGFYGYTF
15,TRBV28,TRBJ1-1,CASSETGTGANEAFF
14,TRBV11-2,TRBJ1-2,CASRHLGKPYGYTF
12,TRBV30,TRBJ1-5,CAWSGSNQPQHF
14,TRBV18,TRBJ1-2,CASSPPGQGGGYTF
12,TRBV28,TRBJ2-2,CASSWGFGELFF